The clone carrying this T cell receptor (beta chain) was detected ten times or more. Its specificity is not known. These data belong to a study of spatial heterogeneity in lung cancer. About the study: The mean occurrence of each unique TCR and UMI combination in raw reads exceeded eight. Broader study findings: Among blood samples, ubiquitous expanded tumor TCRs appeared more at resection than at follow-up.

TCR cDNA molecules each carried a unique molecular identifier. TCRdb called the 5' RACE reads again in MiXCR, with one record for every CDR3 protein. The sample has over 10,000 distinct CDR3 sequences, 12% to 15% seen once. V was pared by 5 bases and J by 8 bases, with 18 bases between. The CDR3 has 14 residues. The germline gives CDR1 DFQATT, CDR2 SNEGSKA (reference sequence). The time point denotes: sample taken at primary tumor resection. From tumor, nontumor lung or frozen PBMC, whole RNA was taken unsorted for sequencing. Donors were some 72 untreated early-stage non-small cell lung cancer patients.

The starting material was PBMCs, obtained at surgery. The chain joins TRBV20-1 to TRBJ1-4; D is possibly TRBD1 (6 bases). The TCR was taken from a male donor with early-stage non-small cell lung cancer. The CDR3 coding sequence is TGCAGTGCTCTTCATACAGGGAGTAGCGAAAAACTGTTTTTT. Translated: CSALHTGSSEKLFF.